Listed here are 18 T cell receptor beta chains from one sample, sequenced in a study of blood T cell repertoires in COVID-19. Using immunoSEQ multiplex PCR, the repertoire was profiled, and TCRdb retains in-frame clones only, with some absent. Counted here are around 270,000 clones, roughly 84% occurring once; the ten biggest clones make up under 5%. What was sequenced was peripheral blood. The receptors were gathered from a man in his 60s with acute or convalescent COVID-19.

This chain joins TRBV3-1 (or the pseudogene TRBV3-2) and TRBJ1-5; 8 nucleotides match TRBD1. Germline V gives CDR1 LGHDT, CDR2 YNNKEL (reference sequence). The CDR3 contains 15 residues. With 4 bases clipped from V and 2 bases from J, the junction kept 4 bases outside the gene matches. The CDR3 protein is CASSPMTGGNQPQHF. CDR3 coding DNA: TGTGCCAGCAGCCCAATGACAGGGGGCAATCAGCCCCAGCATTTT.

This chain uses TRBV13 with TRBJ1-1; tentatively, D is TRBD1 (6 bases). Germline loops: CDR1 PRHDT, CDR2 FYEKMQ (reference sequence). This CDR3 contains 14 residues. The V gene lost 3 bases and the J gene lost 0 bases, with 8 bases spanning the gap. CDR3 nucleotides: TGTGCCAGCAGCTTTACAGGGTTGAACACTGAAGCTTTCTTT. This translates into CASSFTGLNTEAFF.

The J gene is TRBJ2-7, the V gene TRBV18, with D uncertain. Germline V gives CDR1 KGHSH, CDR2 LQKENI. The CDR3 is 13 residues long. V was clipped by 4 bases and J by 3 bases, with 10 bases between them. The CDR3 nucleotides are TGTGCCAGCTCACTCGGGTCCAACTACGAGCAGTACTTC. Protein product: CASSLGSNYEQYF.

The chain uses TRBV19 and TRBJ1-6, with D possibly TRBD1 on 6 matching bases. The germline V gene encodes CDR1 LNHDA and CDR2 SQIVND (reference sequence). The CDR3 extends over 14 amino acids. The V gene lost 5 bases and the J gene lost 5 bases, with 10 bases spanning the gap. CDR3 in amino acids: CASSRRQDNSPLHF. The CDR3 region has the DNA TGTGCCAGTAGTCGGCGACAGGATAATTCACCCCTCCACTTT.

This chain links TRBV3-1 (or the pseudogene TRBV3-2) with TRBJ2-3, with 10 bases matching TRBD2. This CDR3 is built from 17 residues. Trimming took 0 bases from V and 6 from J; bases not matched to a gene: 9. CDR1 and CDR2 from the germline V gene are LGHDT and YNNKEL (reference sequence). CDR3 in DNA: TGTGCCAGCAGCCAAGACCCGCCACTAGCGGGGAGGGATACGCAGTATTTT. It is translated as CASSQDPPLAGRDTQYF.

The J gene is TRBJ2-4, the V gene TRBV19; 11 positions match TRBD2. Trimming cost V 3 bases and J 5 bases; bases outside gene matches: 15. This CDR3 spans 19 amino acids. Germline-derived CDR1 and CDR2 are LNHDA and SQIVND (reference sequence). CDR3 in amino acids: CASSMSSGRTLARENIQYF. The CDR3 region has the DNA TGTGCCAGTAGTATGTCTAGCGGGAGGACATTAGCCAGGGAAAACATTCAGTACTTC.

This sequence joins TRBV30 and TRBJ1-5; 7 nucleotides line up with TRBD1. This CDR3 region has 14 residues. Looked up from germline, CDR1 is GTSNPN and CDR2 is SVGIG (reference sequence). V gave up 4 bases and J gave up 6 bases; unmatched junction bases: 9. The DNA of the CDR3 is TGTGCCTGGACCATGGGACAGACGGGTCAGCCCCAGCATTTT. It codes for CAWTMGQTGQPQHF.

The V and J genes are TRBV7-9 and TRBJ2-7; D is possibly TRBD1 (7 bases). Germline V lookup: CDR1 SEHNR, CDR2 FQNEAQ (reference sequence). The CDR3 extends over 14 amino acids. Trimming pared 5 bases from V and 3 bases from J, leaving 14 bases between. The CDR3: CASSNRQGGYEQYF. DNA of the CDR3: TGTGCCAGCAGCAATCGACAGGGAGGCTACGAGCAGTACTTC. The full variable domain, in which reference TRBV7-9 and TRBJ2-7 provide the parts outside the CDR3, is DTGVSQNPRHKITKRGQNVTFRCDPISEHNRLYWYRQTLGQGPEFLTYFQNEAQLEKSRLLSDRFSAERPKGSFSTLEIQRTEQGDSAMYLCASSNRQGGYEQYFGPGTRLTVT.

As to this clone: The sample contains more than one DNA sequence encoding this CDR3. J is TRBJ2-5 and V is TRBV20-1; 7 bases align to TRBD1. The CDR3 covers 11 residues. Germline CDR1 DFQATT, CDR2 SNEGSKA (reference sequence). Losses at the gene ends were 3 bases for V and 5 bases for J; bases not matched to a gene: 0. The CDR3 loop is CSARTGETQYF. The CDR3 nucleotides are TGCAGTGCTAGGACAGGGGAGACCCAGTACTTC.

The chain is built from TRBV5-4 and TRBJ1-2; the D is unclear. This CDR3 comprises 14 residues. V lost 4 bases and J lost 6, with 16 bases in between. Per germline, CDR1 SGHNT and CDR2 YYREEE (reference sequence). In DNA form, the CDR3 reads TGTGCCAGCAGCCATAGGGAGATAGGAGATGGCTACACCTTC. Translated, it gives CASSHREIGDGYTF.

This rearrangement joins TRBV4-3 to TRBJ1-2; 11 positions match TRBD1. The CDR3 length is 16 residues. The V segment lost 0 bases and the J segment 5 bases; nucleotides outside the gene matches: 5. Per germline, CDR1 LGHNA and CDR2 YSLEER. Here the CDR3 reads CASSQDVDRGPYGYTF. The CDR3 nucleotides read TGCGCCAGCAGCCAAGATGTGGACAGGGGGCCTTATGGCTACACCTTC.

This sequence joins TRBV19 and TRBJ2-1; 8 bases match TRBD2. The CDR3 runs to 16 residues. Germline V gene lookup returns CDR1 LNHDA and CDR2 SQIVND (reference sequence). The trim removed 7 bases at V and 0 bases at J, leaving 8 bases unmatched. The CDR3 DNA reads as TGTGCCAGTACCCTTAGCGGGGCCCGCTCCTACAATGAGCAGTTCTTC. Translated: CASTLSGARSYNEQFF.

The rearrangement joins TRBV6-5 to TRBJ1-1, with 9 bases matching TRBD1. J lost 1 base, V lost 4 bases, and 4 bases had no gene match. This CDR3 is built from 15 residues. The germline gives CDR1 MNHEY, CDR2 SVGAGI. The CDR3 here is CASSSGTGSNTEAFF. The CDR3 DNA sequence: TGTGCCAGCAGTTCCGGGACAGGGTCGAACACTGAAGCTTTCTTT.

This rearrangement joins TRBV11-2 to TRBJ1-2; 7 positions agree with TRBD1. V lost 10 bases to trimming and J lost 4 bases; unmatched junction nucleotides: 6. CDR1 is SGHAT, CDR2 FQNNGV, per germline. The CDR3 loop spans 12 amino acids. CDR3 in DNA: TGTGCCACCCTGCGGACAGGCTATGGCTACACCTTC. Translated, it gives CATLRTGYGYTF.

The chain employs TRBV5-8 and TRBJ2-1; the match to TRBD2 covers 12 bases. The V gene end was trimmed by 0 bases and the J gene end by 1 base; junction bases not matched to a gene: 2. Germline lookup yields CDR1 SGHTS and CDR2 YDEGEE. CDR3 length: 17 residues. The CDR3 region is CASSLGLAGVSYNEQFF. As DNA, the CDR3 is TGTGCCAGCAGCTTGGGACTAGCGGGGGTTTCCTACAATGAGCAGTTCTTC. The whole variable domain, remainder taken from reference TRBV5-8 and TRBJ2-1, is EAGVTQSPTHLIKTRGQQATLRCSPISGHTSVYWYQQALGLGLQFLLWYDEGEERNRGNFPPRFSGRQFPNYSSELNVNALELEDSALYLCASSLGLAGVSYNEQFFGPGTRLTVL.

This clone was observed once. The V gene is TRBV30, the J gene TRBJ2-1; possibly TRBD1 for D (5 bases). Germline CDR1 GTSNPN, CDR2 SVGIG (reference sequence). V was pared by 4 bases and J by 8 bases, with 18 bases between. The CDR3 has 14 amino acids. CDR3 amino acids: CAWKGVGRLDEQFF. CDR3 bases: TGTGCCTGGAAAGGGGTGGGGCGGTTGGATGAGCAGTTCTTC.

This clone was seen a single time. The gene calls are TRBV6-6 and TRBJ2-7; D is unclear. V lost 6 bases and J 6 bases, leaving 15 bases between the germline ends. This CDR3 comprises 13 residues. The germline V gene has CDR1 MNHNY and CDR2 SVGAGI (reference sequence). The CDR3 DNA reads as TGTGCCAGCAGGGCTTCCAGGTTCCGCGAGCAGTACTTC. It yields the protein CASRASRFREQYF.

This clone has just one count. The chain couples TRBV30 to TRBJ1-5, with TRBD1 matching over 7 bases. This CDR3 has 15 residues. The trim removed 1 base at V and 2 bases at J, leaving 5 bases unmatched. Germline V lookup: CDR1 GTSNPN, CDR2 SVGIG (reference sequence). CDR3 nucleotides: TGTGCCTGGAGTGAAGGGACAGTGGGCAATCAGCCCCAGCATTTT. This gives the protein CAWSEGTVGNQPQHF.